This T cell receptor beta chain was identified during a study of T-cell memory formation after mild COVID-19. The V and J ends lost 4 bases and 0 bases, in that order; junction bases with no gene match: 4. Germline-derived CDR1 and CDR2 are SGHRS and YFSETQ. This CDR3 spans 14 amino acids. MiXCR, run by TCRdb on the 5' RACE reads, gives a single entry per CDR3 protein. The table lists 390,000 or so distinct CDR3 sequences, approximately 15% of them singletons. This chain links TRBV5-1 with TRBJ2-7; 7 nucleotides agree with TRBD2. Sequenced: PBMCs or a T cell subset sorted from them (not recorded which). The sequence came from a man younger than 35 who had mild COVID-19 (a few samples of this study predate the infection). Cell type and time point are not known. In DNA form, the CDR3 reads TGCGCCAGCAGCCGTGGGAGGGGCTCCTACGAGCAGTACTTC. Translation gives CASSRGRGSYEQYF.